This T cell receptor (beta chain) was documented in a study of shared clonotypes between healthy human individuals. CDR1 SGHNT and CDR2 YYREEE come from the germline V gene (reference sequence). V lost 0 bases and J lost 5, with 8 bases in between. The CDR3 has 13 amino acids. Profiling relied on immunoSEQ multiplex PCR, and the TCRdb table lists in-frame clones only, not all of them. The sample shows about 2 million clones, 95% of them seen only once. The gene calls are TRBV5-4 and TRBJ2-5; D gene uncertain. The TCR sequence derives from a man between 18 and 29 years old in good health. Sequences were obtained from naive CD4+ T cells sorted from blood. Subset indicated: CD45RA+ positively selected. CDR3 region: CASSLETWETQYF. CDR3 DNA sequence: TGTGCCAGCAGCTTGGAGACTTGGGAGACCCAGTACTTC. The complete variable domain, with remaining parts taken from reference TRBV5-4 and TRBJ2-5, reads ETGVTQSPTHLIKTRGQQVTLRCSSQSGHNTVSWYQQALGQGPQFIFQYYREEENGRGNFPPRFSGLQFPNYSSELNVNALELDDSALYLCASSLETWETQYFGPGTRLLVL.